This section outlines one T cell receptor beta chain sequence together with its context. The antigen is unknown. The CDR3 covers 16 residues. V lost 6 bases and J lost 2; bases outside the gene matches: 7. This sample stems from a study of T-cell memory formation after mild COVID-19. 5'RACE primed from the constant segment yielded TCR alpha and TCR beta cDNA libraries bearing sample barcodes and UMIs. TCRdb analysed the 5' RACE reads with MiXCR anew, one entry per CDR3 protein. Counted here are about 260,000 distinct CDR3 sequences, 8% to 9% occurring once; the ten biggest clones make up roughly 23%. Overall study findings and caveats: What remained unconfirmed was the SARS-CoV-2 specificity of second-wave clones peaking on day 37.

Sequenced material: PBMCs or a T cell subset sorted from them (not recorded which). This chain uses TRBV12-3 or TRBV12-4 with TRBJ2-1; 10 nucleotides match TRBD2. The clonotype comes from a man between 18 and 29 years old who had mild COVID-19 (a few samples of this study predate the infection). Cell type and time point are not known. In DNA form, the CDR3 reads TGTGCCAGCAGGATAGCGGGGGGCAGAACCTACAATGAGCAGTTCTTC. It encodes CASRIAGGRTYNEQFF.